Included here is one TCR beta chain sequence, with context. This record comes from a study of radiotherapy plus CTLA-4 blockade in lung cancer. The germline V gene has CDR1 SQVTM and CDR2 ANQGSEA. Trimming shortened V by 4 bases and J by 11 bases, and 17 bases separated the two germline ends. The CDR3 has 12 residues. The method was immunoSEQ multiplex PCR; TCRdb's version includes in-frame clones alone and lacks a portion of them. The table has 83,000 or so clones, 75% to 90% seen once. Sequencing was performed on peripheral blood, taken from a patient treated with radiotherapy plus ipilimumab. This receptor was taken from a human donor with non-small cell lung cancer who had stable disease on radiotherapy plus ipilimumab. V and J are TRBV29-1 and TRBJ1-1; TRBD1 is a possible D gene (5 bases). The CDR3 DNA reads TGCAGCGTTGGGGGTGGGGCCGTTGAGGCTTTCTTT. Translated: CSVGGGAVEAFF.